Following are 28 T cell receptor beta chains from one sample sequenced in a study of identical twins (dated by TCRdb to 2016 to 2018). Libraries were prepared through 5' RACE. Reads for this sample came from an Illumina HiSeq 2000. In TCRdb, the public reads were trimmed at Q25 with fastp and aligned with MiXCR, with productive beta chains retained. Every distinct CDR3 protein forms one entry, paired with its most common genes and DNA. This sample gives 750,000 to 950,000 distinct CDR3 sequences in total; 10% to 15% of them show up just once. The ten largest account for about 1.5% of the sample. These records were also assigned to another study, of yellow fever vaccine responses in identical twins.

The sequenced material came from PBMCs. These receptors came from a woman between 18 and 29 years old in good health.

This clonotype was picked up a small number of times. The chain uses TRBV5-6 and TRBJ2-3, with TRBD2 as a possible D gene (6 bases). Germline loops: CDR1 SGHDT, CDR2 YYEEEE. This CDR3 contains 16 residues. Trimming took off 2 bases at V and 0 bases at J, with 13 bases between the two ends. CDR3 sequence: CASSFIAVLSTDTQYF. The CDR3 DNA is TGTGCCAGCAGCTTTATAGCGGTGCTTAGCACAGATACGCAGTATTTT.

This clonotype has only a few counts. The V gene is TRBV15, the J gene TRBJ2-1; 10 positions match TRBD2. The CDR3 totals 16 residues. CDR1 is LNHNV and CDR2 is YYDKDF in the germline V gene (reference sequence). V lost 1 base to trimming and J lost 7 bases; unmatched junction nucleotides: 7. CDR3 DNA: TGTGCCACCAGCAGAGGGCCAGCGGGAGGGCCGAATGAGCAGTTCTTC. Translating it yields CATSRGPAGGPNEQFF.

The chain uses TRBV6-2 or TRBV6-3 and TRBJ2-3; D is perhaps TRBD2 (6 bases). The CDR3 sequence is 16 residues long. Trimming cost V 5 bases and J 1 base, with 16 bases left between them. Looked up from germline, CDR1 is MNHEY and CDR2 is SVGEGT. CDR3 DNA sequence: TGTGCCAGCAGTGTCCACTCGCGGAGGGGCACAGATACGCAGTATTTT. Translating gives CASSVHSRRGTDTQYF.

This chain uses TRBV2 with TRBJ2-1; TRBD2 matches at 11 bases. CDR3 length: 14 residues. J lost 5 bases, V lost 8 bases, and 5 bases had no gene match. Germline V lookup: CDR1 SNHLY, CDR2 FYNNEI. The CDR3 DNA reads as TGTGCCAGCGGGGGACTAGCGGCAAACAATGAGCAGTTCTTC. Encoded protein: CASGGLAANNEQFF.

As DNA, the CDR3 is TGTGCCAGCACCCCGCGGACTAGAAACTACTACGAGCAGTACTTC. This encodes CASTPRTRNYYEQYF. V is TRBV28 and J is TRBJ2-7; TRBD2 matches at 7 bases. The length of the CDR3 is 15 residues. V lost 7 bases, J lost 3 bases, and 12 bases stayed unmatched. The germline CDR1 and CDR2 sequences are MDHEN and SYDVKM.

This clonotype was counted many times. This rearrangement joins TRBV6-1 to TRBJ2-7, with D possibly being TRBD2 (5 bases). Germline CDR1 MNHNS, CDR2 SASEGT. The CDR3 runs 17 residues. The ends were cut back, 7 bases at V and 2 bases at J, with 24 bases in the middle. Written as DNA, the CDR3 is TGTGCCAGCATCAGAACAATCCGGGATATTTTTGCCTACGAGCAGTACGTC. This translates into CASIRTIRDIFAYEQYV.

This clonotype turned up a few times. The chain uses TRBV12-3 or TRBV12-4 and TRBJ2-7; the D is unclear. Trimming cost V 3 bases and J 4 bases, with 10 bases left between them. There are 13 residues in the CDR3. DNA of the CDR3: TGTGCCAGCAGTTTCGCAGATTCTTACGAGCAGTACGTC. It translates to CASSFADSYEQYV.

This sequence joins TRBV11-2 and TRBJ2-1, with unresolved D. CDR3 size: 15 residues. Germline assignment: CDR1 SGHAT and CDR2 FQNNGV. The ends were cut back, 1 base at V and 4 bases at J, with 11 bases in the middle. CDR3 in amino acids: CASSLGPPEYNEQFF. CDR3 nucleotide sequence: TGTGCCAGCAGCTTAGGCCCCCCCGAGTACAATGAGCAGTTCTTC.

This clonotype was seen repeatedly, ten times or more. CDR3 in amino acids: CASSSGVVNTEAFF. CDR3 DNA: TGCGCCAGCAGCTCAGGGGTTGTGAACACTGAAGCTTTCTTT. The V gene is TRBV5-1, the J gene TRBJ1-1, with D tentatively TRBD1 (6 bases). The V gene's germline CDR1 is SGHRS and CDR2 YFSETQ. CDR3 length: 14 amino acids. Trimming cost V 3 bases and J 0 bases, with 9 bases left between them.

The rearrangement joins TRBV12-3 or TRBV12-4 to TRBJ1-1; no definite D call. The CDR3 runs to 15 residues. Trimming cost V 1 base and J 5 bases, with 14 bases left between them. CDR3 sequence: CASSLESQPGTEAFF. The CDR3 nucleotides read TGTGCCAGCAGTTTAGAGTCTCAACCTGGAACTGAAGCTTTCTTT.

The V gene is TRBV12-3 or TRBV12-4, the J gene TRBJ1-5; D call uncertain. V lost 5 bases and J 8 bases, leaving 19 bases between the germline ends. The CDR3 length is 15 residues. CDR3 sequence (DNA): TGTGCCAGCAGTCCTGGGCCTACGACCGGGGAGCCCCAGCATTTT. Its protein is CASSPGPTTGEPQHF.

This clonotype was detected a few times. This rearrangement joins TRBV7-9 to TRBJ2-1; 8 bases map to TRBD2. Looked up from germline, CDR1 is SEHNR and CDR2 is FQNEAQ (reference sequence). The length of the CDR3 is 16 residues. With 3 bases clipped from V and 9 bases from J, the junction kept 13 bases outside the gene matches. DNA of the CDR3: TGTGCCAGCAGCTTGTGGCGGGGGGCCCCCCAGGGTGAGCAGTTCTTC. This gives the protein CASSLWRGAPQGEQFF.

This clonotype was seen a few times. V and J are TRBV10-3 and TRBJ2-7; TRBD1 agrees at 11 bases. Germline V gives CDR1 ENHRY, CDR2 SYGVKD. J was trimmed by 4 bases and V by 5 bases; bases with no gene match: 13. CDR3 length equals 17 residues. CDR3 protein: CAISPPPGGQGEYEQYF. In nucleotides, the CDR3 is TGTGCCATCAGTCCCCCGCCTGGGGGACAGGGGGAATACGAGCAGTACTTC.

The table lists this clonotype with a few counts. V gene TRBV3-1 combines with J gene TRBJ2-3, with 7 bases fitting TRBD2. Per the germline V gene, CDR1 is LGHDT and CDR2 is YNNKEL (reference sequence). The V gene end was trimmed by 3 bases and the J gene end by 6 bases; junction bases not matched to a gene: 15. CDR3 length: 17 amino acids. CDR3: CASSHHELGGGGDTQYF. The CDR3 nucleotides read TGTGCCAGCAGCCATCATGAGCTCGGCGGGGGAGGGGATACGCAGTATTTT.

Many counts were recorded for this clonotype. The V and J genes are TRBV7-8 and TRBJ2-7, with 8 bases fitting TRBD1. V shed 10 bases and J 6 bases; nucleotides not matched to a gene: 11. Looked up from germline, CDR1 is SGHVS and CDR2 is FQNEAQ. This CDR3 is 13 amino acids long. In DNA form, the CDR3 reads TGTGCCACTGGTGGACAGGGTGTGCGCGAGCAGTACTTC. It is translated as CATGGQGVREQYF.

The chain joins TRBV20-1 to TRBJ2-1; D unclear. This CDR3 is 12 amino acids long. Germline V lookup: CDR1 DFQATT, CDR2 SNEGSKA (reference sequence). The germline V and J ends were trimmed by 4 bases and 8 bases, with 12 bases remaining between them. Here the CDR3 reads CSANDRRDEQFF. CDR3 sequence (DNA): TGCAGTGCTAATGATAGAAGGGATGAGCAGTTCTTC.

The V and J genes are TRBV5-6 and TRBJ2-3; 11 nucleotides match TRBD1. The CDR3 covers 16 residues. Germline V CDR1 and CDR2: SGHDT, YYEEEE. V lost 4 bases and J lost 3; bases outside the gene matches: 7. The CDR3 spells CASSTGTGGMTDTQYF. In DNA, the CDR3 is TGTGCCAGCAGCACCGGGACAGGGGGAATGACAGATACGCAGTATTTT. Filled out from reference TRBV5-6 and TRBJ2-3, the complete variable domain reads DAGVTQSPTHLIKTRGQQVTLRCSPKSGHDTVSWYQQALGQGPQFIFQYYEEEERQRGNFPDRFSGHQFPNYSSELNVNALLLGDSALYLCASSTGTGGMTDTQYFGPGTRLTVL.

This clonotype was seen a few times. The V gene is TRBV9, the J gene TRBJ2-1, with TRBD2 matching 14 bases. Germline lookup yields CDR1 SGDLS and CDR2 YYNGEE. There are 17 residues in the CDR3. Losses at the gene ends were 0 bases for V and 7 bases for J; bases not matched to a gene: 6. CDR3 protein: CASSVATGTSGRNEQFF. As DNA, the CDR3 is TGTGCCAGCAGCGTAGCTACGGGGACTAGCGGGAGAAATGAGCAGTTCTTC. Based on the CDR3 plus reference TRBV9 and TRBJ2-1, the full variable domain is DSGVTQTPKHLITATGQRVTLRCSPRSGDLSVYWYQQSLDQGLQFLIQYYNGEERAKGNILERFSAQQFPDLHSELNLSSLELGDSALYFCASSVATGTSGRNEQFFGPGTRLTVL.

This clonotype was picked up a small number of times. The CDR3, as DNA: TGCAGTGTTTCACAGGGGGCCGTGGCCGGGGAGCTGTTTTTT. Translating it yields CSVSQGAVAGELFF. This sequence joins TRBV20-1 and TRBJ2-2; 9 nucleotides agree with TRBD1. The CDR3 has 14 residues. CDR1 is DFQATT, CDR2 SNEGSKA, per germline (reference sequence). J lost 6 bases, V lost 7 bases, and 9 bases had no gene match.

The chain joins TRBV5-5 to TRBJ2-5; D call uncertain. Germline CDR1 and CDR2: SGHKS and YYEKEE (reference sequence). The V end lost 1 base, the J end lost 5 bases, and 6 bases lay between the germline ends. The CDR3 length is 12 residues. The CDR3 sequence: CASSLLLETQYF. CDR3 in DNA: TGTGCCAGCAGCTTGCTTTTGGAGACCCAGTACTTC.

The chain carries TRBV14 and TRBJ2-1; TRBD2 matches at 7 bases. Per the germline V gene, CDR1 is SGHDN and CDR2 is FVKESK. After removal of 1 base from V and 5 bases from J, the junction contained 5 bases not matched to a gene. The CDR3 contains 15 residues. The CDR3 loop reads CASSQAGLPDNEQFF. DNA for the CDR3: TGTGCCAGCAGCCAAGCGGGACTACCCGACAATGAGCAGTTCTTC.

This clonotype has only a few counts. The V gene is TRBV18, the J gene TRBJ2-7; D remains unclear. With 3 bases removed from V and 3 bases from J, the gap between germline ends came to 9 bases. The CDR3 extends over 13 amino acids. CDR1 and CDR2 from the germline V gene are KGHSH and LQKENI. CDR3 nucleotide sequence: TGTGCCAGCTCACCCCCGTTTAGCTACGAGCAGTACTTC. This gives the protein CASSPPFSYEQYF.

This chain joins TRBV7-6 and TRBJ2-3; 7 bases fit TRBD1. Germline trimming cut 2 bases from V and 0 bases from J; bases unmatched to any gene: 14. CDR3 length: 19 residues. CDR1 is SGHVS, CDR2 FNYEAQ, per germline. The CDR3 DNA follows: TGTGCCAGCAGCTTAAGACCCCCGGCCCGGGACAGTAGCACAGATACGCAGTATTTT. It codes for CASSLRPPARDSSTDTQYF. Full variable domain (missing parts from reference TRBV7-6 and TRBJ2-3): GAGVSQSPRYKVTKRGQDVALRCDPISGHVSLYWYRQALGQGPEFLTYFNYEAQQDKSGLPNDRFSAERPEGSISTLTIQRTEQRDSAMYRCASSLRPPARDSSTDTQYFGPGTRLTVL.

The chain recombines TRBV6-1 with TRBJ1-5, with a weak D call TRBD1 (5 bases). The CDR3 totals 14 residues. V shed 9 bases and J shed 2 bases, with 14 bases lying between them. CDR1 is MNHNS, CDR2 SASEGT, per germline. In DNA form, the CDR3 reads TGTGCCAGTAAGGTGGGCAGGGGCAATCAGCCCCAGCATTTT. Its translation: CASKVGRGNQPQHF.

The chain links TRBV5-4 to TRBJ2-1; 9 nucleotides match TRBD2. V was pared by 4 bases and J by 9 bases, with 8 bases of the junction left unmatched. Per the germline V gene, CDR1 is SGHNT and CDR2 is YYREEE (reference sequence). CDR3 length: 14 residues. CDR3 amino acids: CASSPRTSVLEQFF. CDR3 sequence (DNA): TGTGCCAGCAGCCCACGGACTAGCGTCCTTGAGCAGTTCTTC.

This clonotype was seen many times. The chain recombines TRBV5-1 with TRBJ2-3; D unresolved. The V gene lost 5 bases and the J gene lost 0 bases, with 7 bases spanning the gap. CDR1 and CDR2 from the germline V gene are SGHRS and YFSETQ. The CDR3 loop spans 13 amino acids. CDR3 sequence: CASRTDSTDTQYF. CDR3 DNA sequence: TGCGCCAGCAGAACCGACAGCACAGATACGCAGTATTTT.

This clonotype was counted ten times or more. The chain joins TRBV12-3 or TRBV12-4 to TRBJ1-5; D not resolved. The ends were cut back, 7 bases at V and 0 bases at J, with 7 bases in the middle. The CDR3 runs to 13 residues. The CDR3 DNA follows: TGTGCCAGCACCCCATATAGCAATCAGCCCCAGCATTTT. This translates into CASTPYSNQPQHF.

This chain uses TRBV12-3 or TRBV12-4 with TRBJ2-3; 7 bases fit TRBD2. Trimming cost V 9 bases and J 1 base; bases outside gene matches: 13. This CDR3 spans 16 amino acids. The CDR3 sequence is CASTPPGGTGTDTQYF. In nucleotides, the CDR3 is TGTGCCAGTACGCCTCCGGGAGGAACGGGCACAGATACGCAGTATTTT.